The source of this TCR beta chain is a study of blood T cells in healthy people across ages. With a J-beta primer mix and a sample-barcoded 5' primer, a second PCR ran about 7 to 11 cycles. MiXCR was run by TCRdb on the 5' RACE reads, yielding one entry per CDR3 protein. This sample has about 640,000 distinct CDR3 sequences, with around 31% found just once. Study-level results: Estimates based on one million T cells were treated as lower bounds. Researchers report that TCR beta diversity correlated strongly with naive T cell percentage.

Germline-derived CDR1 and CDR2 are SQVTM and ANQGSEA. V was shortened by 7 bases and J by 5 bases, with 12 bases between the two germline ends. This CDR3 comprises 11 residues. This clonotype was counted many times. What it binds is unknown. This sequence joins TRBV29-1 and TRBJ2-7; maybe TRBD1 (6 bases). The TCR sequence derives from an elderly woman in good health. The specimen was blood. CDR3: CSAERGNEQYF. Here the CDR3 DNA reads TGCAGCGCGGAGAGGGGGAACGAGCAGTACTTC.